This TCR beta chain was identified in a study of shared T cell receptors in the human thymus. Only in-frame clones appear in the TCRdb table, and some are missing; sequencing was by immunoSEQ multiplex PCR. The table lists around 65,000 clones, 90% to 95% of them singletons. The germline gives CDR1 SGHAT, CDR2 FQNNGV. The CDR3 length is 16 residues. The V end lost 5 bases, the J end lost 1 base, and 12 bases lay between the germline ends. The V and J genes are TRBV11-2 and TRBJ1-6; possibly TRBD1 for D (6 bases). This clonotype was obtained from a human donor. Material for sequencing was thymocytes. This CDR3 is CASSQPGQSYNSPLHF. The CDR3 DNA is TGTGCCAGCAGCCAACCCGGACAGTCCTATAATTCACCCCTCCACTTT.